This T cell receptor beta chain appears in the sequencing data of a study of cytomegalovirus exposure and HLA in healthy donors. The study, taken as a whole, reports: A later analysis linked a missense variant in DCLRE1C to the trimming of TCR beta V and J genes. Reportedly, TCR beta sequences accurately predicted HLA-A and HLA-B alleles in most subjects.

In the case of this clone: What it binds is not known.

Germline V gives CDR1 GTSNPN, CDR2 SVGIG (reference sequence). V lost 2 bases to trimming and J lost 6 bases, with 10 bases between them. This CDR3 region has 12 residues. The PCR made use of 60 Vbeta and 13 Jbeta primers. The protocol was immunoSEQ multiplex PCR, while the TCRdb copy is restricted to in-frame clones and leaves out a portion. The sample includes 75,000 to 90,000 clones, 72% of them seen just once. The sample consisted of PBMCs. The chain joins TRBV30 to TRBJ1-1; no clear D. The source of this sequence is a woman aged 40 to 50 in good health and CMV-seropositive. The CDR3 DNA follows: TGTGCCTGGAGTCAGAGCGGGCCTGAAGCTTTCTTT. This translates into CAWSQSGPEAFF. Using reference TRBV30 and TRBJ1-1 for the parts outside the CDR3, the full variable domain is SQTIHQWPATLVQPVGSPLSLECTVEGTSNPNLYWYRQAAGRGLQLLFYSVGIGQISSEVPQNLSASRPQDRQFILSSKKLLLSDSGFYLCAWSQSGPEAFFGQGTRLTVV.